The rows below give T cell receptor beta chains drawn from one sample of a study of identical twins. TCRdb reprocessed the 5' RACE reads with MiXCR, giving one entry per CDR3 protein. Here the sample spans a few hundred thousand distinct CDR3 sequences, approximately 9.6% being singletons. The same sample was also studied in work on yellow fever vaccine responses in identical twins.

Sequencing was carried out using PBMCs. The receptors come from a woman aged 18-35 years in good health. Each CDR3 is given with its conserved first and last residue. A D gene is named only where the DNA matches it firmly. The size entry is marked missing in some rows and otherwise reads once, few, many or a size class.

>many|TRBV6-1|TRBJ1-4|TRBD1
CASRGQSPEKLFF
TGTGCCAGCAGGGGACAGAGCCCTGAAAAACTGTTTTTT
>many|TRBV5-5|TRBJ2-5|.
CASSLLVHETQYF
TGTGCCAGCAGCTTGTTAGTCCACGAGACCCAGTACTTC
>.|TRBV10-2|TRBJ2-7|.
CASSEAVGVYEQYF
TGCGCCAGCAGTGAAGCGGTTGGGGTCTACGAGCAGTACTTC
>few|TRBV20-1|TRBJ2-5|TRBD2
CSAPRTSGAPVGAQYF
TGCAGTGCTCCCAGGACTAGCGGGGCGCCGGTGGGTGCCCAGTACTTC
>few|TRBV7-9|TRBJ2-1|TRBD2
CASSLESASGGSNEQFF
TGTGCCAGCAGCTTAGAATCGGCTAGCGGGGGCTCCAATGAGCAGTTCTTC
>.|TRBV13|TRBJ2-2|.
CASSLGRLSTGELFF
TGTGCCAGCAGCTTAGGGCGCCTAAGCACCGGGGAGCTGTTTTTT
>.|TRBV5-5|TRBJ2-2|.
CASSGAPRWAGELFF
TGTGCCAGCAGTGGAGCACCACGATGGGCCGGGGAGCTGTTTTTT
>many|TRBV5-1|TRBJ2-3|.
CASSPGHTDTQYF
TGCGCCAGCAGCCCTGGACACACAGATACGCAGTATTTT
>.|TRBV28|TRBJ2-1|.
CASNTIGRSNEQFF
TGTGCCAGCAACACCATCGGCAGGTCCAATGAGCAGTTCTTC
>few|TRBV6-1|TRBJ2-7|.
CASSRGTSEQYF
TGTGCCAGCAGTAGGGGAACGAGCGAGCAGTACTTC
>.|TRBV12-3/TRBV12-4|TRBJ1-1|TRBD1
CASSLGSRGLINTEAFF
TGTGCCAGCAGTTTAGGTAGCAGGGGGCTGATAAACACTGAAGCTTTCTTT
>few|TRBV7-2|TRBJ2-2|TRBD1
CASSLGRQGATTGELFF
TGTGCCAGCAGCTTAGGGAGACAGGGGGCGACCACCGGGGAGCTGTTTTTT
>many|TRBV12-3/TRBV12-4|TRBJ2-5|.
CASSHGLLQETQYF
TGTGCCAGCAGCCACGGACTTCTACAAGAGACCCAGTACTTC
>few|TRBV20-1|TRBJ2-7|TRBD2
CSGLAGGNEQYF
TGCAGTGGACTAGCGGGAGGCAACGAGCAGTACTTC
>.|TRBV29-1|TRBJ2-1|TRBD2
CSTGGLLAGGRNEQFF
TGCAGCACGGGCGGCCTACTAGCGGGGGGGCGGAATGAGCAGTTCTTC
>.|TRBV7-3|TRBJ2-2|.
CASSPGPSNTGELFF
TGTGCCAGCAGCCCGGGACCGTCGAACACCGGGGAGCTGTTTTTT
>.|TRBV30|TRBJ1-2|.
CAWSDTNYGYTF
TGTGCCTGGAGTGACACTAACTATGGCTACACCTTC
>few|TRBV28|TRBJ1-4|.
CASSLQARAGKLFF
TGTGCCAGCAGTTTACAGGCCAGGGCGGGAAAACTGTTTTTT
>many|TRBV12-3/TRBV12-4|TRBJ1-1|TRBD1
CASTLKGGSTEAFF
TGTGCCAGCACCCTTAAAGGGGGCAGCACTGAAGCTTTCTTT
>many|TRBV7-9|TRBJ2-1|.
CASSSWLGAGDEQFF
TGTGCCAGCAGCTCCTGGTTAGGGGCTGGGGATGAGCAGTTCTTC
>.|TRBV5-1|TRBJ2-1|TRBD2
CASSLAGGLATYSSYNEQFF
TGCGCCAGCAGCTTGGCCGGGGGACTAGCGACCTACAGCTCCTACAATGAGCAGTTCTTC
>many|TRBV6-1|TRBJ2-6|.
CASSENEGRGANVLTF
TGTGCCAGCAGCGAGAACGAGGGGCGGGGGGCCAACGTCCTGACTTTC
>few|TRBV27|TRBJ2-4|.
CASSLSWGIAKNIQYF
TGTGCCAGCAGTTTATCGTGGGGGATAGCCAAAAACATTCAGTACTTC
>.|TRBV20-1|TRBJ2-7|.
CSAPGGGQGNYEQYF
TGCAGTGCCCCCGGGGGGGGACAGGGAAACTACGAGCAGTACTTC
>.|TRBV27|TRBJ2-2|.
CASSLRDLENTGELFF
TGTGCCAGCAGTTTAAGGGATCTCGAGAACACCGGGGAGCTGTTTTTT
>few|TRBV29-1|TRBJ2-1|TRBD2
CSVEDQRAGATYNEQFF
TGCAGCGTTGAAGATCAACGAGCGGGGGCCACCTACAATGAGCAGTTCTTC
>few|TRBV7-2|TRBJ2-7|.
CASSLLPQGGEQYF
TGTGCCAGCAGCTTGCTACCGCAGGGAGGCGAGCAGTACTTC
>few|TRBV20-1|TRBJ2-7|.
CSARDRARGDRLYEQYF
TGCAGTGCTAGAGATAGGGCTCGCGGGGACAGACTCTACGAGCAGTACTTC
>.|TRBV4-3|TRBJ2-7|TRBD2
CASSQGFGTSGPYEQYF
TGCGCCAGCAGCCAAGGATTCGGGACTAGCGGACCCTACGAGCAGTACTTC
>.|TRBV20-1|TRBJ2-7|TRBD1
CSAGQGAGFEQYF
TGCAGTGCGGGCCAGGGGGCCGGCTTCGAGCAGTACTTC
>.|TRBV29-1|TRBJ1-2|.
CSVPTSGIHSYGYTF
TGCAGCGTTCCAACGTCGGGGATACACTCCTATGGCTACACCTTC
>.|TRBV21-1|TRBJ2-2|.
CASSKGGRRDGTGELFF
TGTGCCAGCAGCAAAGGCGGGAGAAGGGACGGCACCGGGGAGCTGTTTTTT
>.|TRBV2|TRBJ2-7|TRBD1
CARQGGYEQYF
TGTGCCAGACAGGGGGGCTACGAGCAGTACTTC
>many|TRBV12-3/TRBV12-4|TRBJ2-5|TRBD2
CASSKLAGYETQYF
TGTGCCAGCAGTAAACTAGCGGGGTATGAGACCCAGTACTTC
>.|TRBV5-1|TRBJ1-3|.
CASSEGLANTIYF
TGCGCCAGCAGCGAGGGCCTTGCAAACACCATATATTTT
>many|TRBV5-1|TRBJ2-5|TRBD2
CASSSFVSGGEETQYF
TGCGCCAGCAGCTCGTTTGTTAGCGGGGGCGAAGAGACCCAGTACTTC
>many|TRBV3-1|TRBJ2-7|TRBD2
CASSQAFGTSGGYEQYF
TGTGCCAGCAGCCAAGCCTTCGGGACTAGCGGGGGCTACGAGCAGTACTTC
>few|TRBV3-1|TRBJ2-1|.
CASSQDRASWYNEQFF
TGTGCCAGCAGCCAAGATCGGGCTAGCTGGTACAATGAGCAGTTCTTC
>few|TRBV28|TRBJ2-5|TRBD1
CASSLGQGAEETQYF
TGTGCCAGCAGTTTGGGACAGGGGGCGGAAGAGACCCAGTACTTC
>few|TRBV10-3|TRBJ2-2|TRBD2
CAISESTPRLAGGPGELFF
TGTGCCATCAGTGAGTCGACTCCACGACTAGCGGGAGGGCCCGGGGAGCTGTTTTTT
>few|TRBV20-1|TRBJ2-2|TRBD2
CSARDRLAGVITGELFF
TGCAGTGCTAGAGATCGGCTAGCGGGAGTTATAACCGGGGAGCTGTTTTTT
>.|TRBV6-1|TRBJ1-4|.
CASRNSPGNEKLFF
TGTGCCAGCAGAAATTCTCCGGGTAATGAAAAACTGTTTTTT
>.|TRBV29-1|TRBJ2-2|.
CSVTQGFDTGELFF
TGCAGCGTGACCCAGGGTTTCGACACCGGGGAGCTGTTTTTT
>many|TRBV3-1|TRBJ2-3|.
CASSQFSDTQYF
TGTGCCAGCAGCCAGTTTTCAGATACGCAGTATTTT
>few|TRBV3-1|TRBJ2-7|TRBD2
CASSQFASSGKVYEQYF
TGTGCCAGCAGCCAATTCGCGTCCAGCGGGAAAGTCTACGAGCAGTACTTC
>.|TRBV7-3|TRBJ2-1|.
CASSLEQGHYNEQFF
TGTGCCAGCAGCTTGGAACAGGGACACTACAATGAGCAGTTCTTC
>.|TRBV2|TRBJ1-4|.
CASSDYGKTNEKLFF
TGTGCCAGCAGTGATTATGGGAAGACTAATGAAAAACTGTTTTTT
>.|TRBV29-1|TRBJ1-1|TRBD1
CSGTGEEPEAFF
TGCAGCGGGACAGGGGAAGAACCTGAAGCTTTCTTT
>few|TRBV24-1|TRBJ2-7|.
CATSDSRDLSYEQYF
TGTGCCACCAGTGATTCGAGGGACTTATCCTACGAGCAGTACTTC
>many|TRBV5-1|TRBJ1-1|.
CASSFGRENTEAFF
TGCGCCAGCAGCTTTGGCAGGGAGAACACTGAAGCTTTCTTT
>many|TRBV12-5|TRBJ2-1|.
CASGLFYEQFF
TGTGCTAGTGGTTTATTTTATGAGCAGTTCTTC
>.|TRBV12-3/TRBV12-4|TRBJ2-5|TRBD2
CASSLGPSGGRRKTQYF
TGTGCCAGCAGTTTAGGGCCTTCGGGAGGGCGGAGAAAGACCCAGTACTTC
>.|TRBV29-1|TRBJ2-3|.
CSVVTGVPRSFPPDTQYF
TGCAGCGTCGTTACAGGCGTACCAAGAAGTTTCCCTCCAGATACGCAGTATTTT
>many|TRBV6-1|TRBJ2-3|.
CASRRHGTDTQYF
TGTGCCAGCAGAAGACATGGCACAGATACGCAGTATTTT
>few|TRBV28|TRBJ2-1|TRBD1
CASSLTGQGLNEQFF
TGTGCCAGCAGTCTGACGGGACAGGGATTGAATGAGCAGTTCTTC
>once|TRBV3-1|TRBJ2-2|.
CASSPRQSTGELFF
TGTGCCAGCAGCCCTAGACAGTCGACCGGGGAGCTGTTTTTT
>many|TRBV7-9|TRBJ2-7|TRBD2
CASSSLRTSESYEQYF
TGTGCCAGCAGCTCCCTCCGGACTAGCGAGTCCTACGAGCAGTACTTC
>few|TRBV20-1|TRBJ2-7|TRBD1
CSAYGQGDSYEQYF
TGCAGTGCCTACGGACAGGGGGACTCCTACGAGCAGTACTTC